The subject of this entry is one TCR beta chain. Its antigen is undetermined. V was cut by 6 bases and J by 6 bases, with 16 bases left in between. Germline CDR1 SQVTM, CDR2 ANQGSEA. The CDR3 has 13 residues. This sample is part of a study of cytomegalovirus exposure and HLA in healthy donors. In the study overall: Roughly 180 million T cells yielded 120 million or so unique TCR beta sequences, as an earlier analysis found.

Study-level results: An analysis was carried out later, and it reportedly showed fewer N-insertions in an Asian-associated ancestry cluster than the roughly 670-donor mean.

Both 60 Vbeta primers and 13 Jbeta primers went into the PCR. Method: immunoSEQ multiplex PCR; TCRdb's copy keeps in-frame clones and lacks some. The sample shows around 180,000 clones, about 72% of them seen only once. The J gene is TRBJ2-3, the V gene TRBV29-1; possibly TRBD2 for D (6 bases). Material: PBMCs. This receptor was obtained from a girl under 18 in good health and CMV-seronegative. The CDR3 sequence: CSVRGPEWDTQYF. The CDR3, as DNA: TGCAGCGTGCGGGGACCCGAGTGGGATACGCAGTATTTT.